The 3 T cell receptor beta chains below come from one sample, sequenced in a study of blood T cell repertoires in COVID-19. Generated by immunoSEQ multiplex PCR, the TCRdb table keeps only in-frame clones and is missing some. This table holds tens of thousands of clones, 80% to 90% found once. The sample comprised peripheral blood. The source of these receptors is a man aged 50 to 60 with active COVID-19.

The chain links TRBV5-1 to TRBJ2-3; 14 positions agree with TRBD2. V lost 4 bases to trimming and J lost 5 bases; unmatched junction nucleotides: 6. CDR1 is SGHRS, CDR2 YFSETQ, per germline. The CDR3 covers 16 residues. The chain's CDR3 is CASSQGLAGAIDTQYF. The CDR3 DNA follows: TGCGCCAGCAGCCAGGGACTAGCGGGAGCGATAGATACGCAGTATTTT.

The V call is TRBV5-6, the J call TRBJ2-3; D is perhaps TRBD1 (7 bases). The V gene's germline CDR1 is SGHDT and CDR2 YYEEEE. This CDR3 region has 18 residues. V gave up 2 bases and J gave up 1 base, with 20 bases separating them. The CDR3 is CASSFWAGQPRGTDTQYF. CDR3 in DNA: TGTGCCAGCAGCTTTTGGGCGGGACAGCCAAGGGGCACAGATACGCAGTATTTT.

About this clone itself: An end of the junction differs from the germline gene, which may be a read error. The DNA for the CDR3 is TGTGCCAGCAGCTTAGCGATGGACAGCGAGCAGTACTTC. It specifies CASSLAMDSEQYF. The V call is TRBV12-3 or TRBV12-4, the J call TRBJ2-7; D might be TRBD1 (6 bases). The CDR3 sequence is 13 residues long.